The 23 T cell receptor beta chains below all came from one sample that was sequenced in a study of T cells in Graves' hyperthyroidism and ophthalmopathy. Using RNA transcripts as the source, TCR beta CDR3 regions were amplified. HTBI primers drove first-round RT-PCR of the TCR CDR3. TCRdb independently ran MiXCR on the multiplex PCR reads; one entry per CDR3 protein. The sample records just under 750,000 distinct CDR3 sequences, approximately 36% being singletons. Sequenced: blood. The receptors here all came from a woman in her forties with Graves' hyperthyroidism.

This clonotype was seen many times. This sequence joins TRBV7-2 and TRBJ1-2, with D uncertain. This CDR3 has 13 amino acids. Per germline, CDR1 SGHTA and CDR2 FQGNSA. With 0 bases removed from V and 8 bases from J, the gap between germline ends came to 10 bases. CDR3 in DNA: TGTGCCAGCAGCTTAGCGGCAGGCGGCGGCTACACCTTC. Amino acid sequence: CASSLAAGGGYTF.

The chain recombines TRBV15 with TRBJ2-5, with 9 bases lining up with TRBD1. Germline values: CDR1 LNHNV, CDR2 YYDKDF (reference sequence). V lost 4 bases to trimming and J lost 5 bases; unmatched junction nucleotides: 5. The CDR3 length is 14 residues. The CDR3 sequence is CATSTGDREETQYF. The CDR3 bases are TGTGCCACCAGCACTGGGGACAGGGAGGAGACCCAGTACTTC.

The V and J genes are TRBV14 and TRBJ1-3; no definite D call. With 0 bases removed from V and 3 bases from J, the gap between germline ends came to 9 bases. CDR1 and CDR2 (germline): SGHDN, FVKESK. This CDR3 has 15 residues. The CDR3 is CASSQEGQLGNTIYF. The CDR3, as DNA: TGTGCCAGCAGCCAAGAAGGCCAGCTTGGAAACACCATATATTTT.

On this clonotype: Sequence at one end of the junction differs from germline and may be a read error. The genes are TRBV15 and TRBJ1-5, with 7 bases identical to TRBD1. This CDR3 is 16 amino acids long. Germline V gives CDR1 LNHNV, CDR2 YYDKDF (reference sequence). The CDR3 loop is CASSQDPPVNRGPQHF. CDR3 coding DNA: TGTGCCAGCAGCCAAGATCCCCCTGTGAACAGGGGCCCCCAGCATTTT.

This chain uses TRBV11-2 with TRBJ1-1, with a possible D match to TRBD1 (5 bases). Between the trimmed V and J ends, which lost 5 bases and 2 bases, there was a span of 15 bases. From germline, CDR1 is SGHAT and CDR2 FQNNGV. The length of the CDR3 is 15 residues. In nucleotides, the CDR3 is TGTGCCAGCAGCCTCGCAGGAGGGGCCAACACTGAAGCTTTCTTT. The encoded protein is CASSLAGGANTEAFF.

The table lists this clonotype with a count of one. The chain employs TRBV20-1 and TRBJ1-1, with D perhaps matching TRBD1 (6 bases). V was pared by 6 bases and J by 4 bases, with 24 bases between. CDR1 and CDR2 from the germline V gene are DFQATT and SNEGSKA (reference sequence). CDR3 size: 16 residues. For the CDR3, the DNA is TGCAGTGCCACCAGTAGGGGGGACCTGAAAGGCACTGAAGCTTTCTTT. This codes for CSATSRGDLKGTEAFF.

A word on this clonotype: A much larger clone is a single base away; this may be a read error. V and J are TRBV29-1 and TRBJ1-4; the D gene is possibly TRBD1 (6 bases). Germline V gene data show CDR1 as SQVTM and CDR2 as ANQGSEA. With 0 bases removed from V and 11 bases from J, the gap between germline ends came to 13 bases. The CDR3 contains 13 residues. The CDR3 spells CSVEEQGWNKLFF. The CDR3 DNA follows: TGCAGCGTTGAAGAACAGGGTTGGAATAAACTGTTTTTT.

At least ten counts were recorded for this clonotype. The gene calls are TRBV2 and TRBJ1-4; D gene ambiguous. The length of the CDR3 is 12 residues. V lost 8 bases and J 5 bases, leaving 9 bases between the germline ends. Per the germline V gene, CDR1 is SNHLY and CDR2 is FYNNEI. The CDR3 spells CASGVKNEKLFF. The CDR3 DNA reads as TGTGCCAGCGGAGTTAAGAATGAAAAACTGTTTTTT. Filled out from reference TRBV2 and TRBJ1-4, the complete variable domain reads EPEVTQTPSHQVTQMGQEVILRCVPISNHLYFYWYRQILGQKVEFLVSFYNNEISEKSEIFDDQFSVERPDGSNFTLKIRSTKLEDSAMYFCASGVKNEKLFFGSGTQLSVL.

Remarks on this clonotype: One end of the junction is discordant with germline, which a read error may explain. V usage is TRBV9 and J usage is TRBJ1-4; no definite D call. Germline values: CDR1 SGDLS, CDR2 YYNGEE. This CDR3 region has 16 residues. In nucleotides, the CDR3 is TGTGCCGGCAGCGTTTCGACCGATACAATTGTCGGAAAACTGTTTTTT. Its protein product is CAGSVSTDTIVGKLFF.

This clonotype was observed a few times. The chain is built from TRBV7-9 and TRBJ2-7, with 7 bases that match TRBD2. The J call may be wrong; the DNA end is better matched by TRBJ2-1. The V gene's germline CDR1 is SEHNR and CDR2 FQNEAQ (reference sequence). CDR3 length: 13 amino acids. The CDR3 loop is CAGLAETNNEQFF. The CDR3 DNA follows: TGTGCCGGGCTAGCGGAGACTAACAATGAGCAGTTCTTC.

This clonotype came up a few times. This rearrangement joins TRBV14 to TRBJ2-7; D is ambiguous. Per the germline V gene, CDR1 is SGHDN and CDR2 is FVKESK. Trimming shortened V by 3 bases and J by 1 base, and 10 bases separated the two germline ends. CDR3 size: 14 residues. The CDR3 reads CASSHQGNSYEQYF. The CDR3, as DNA: TGTGCCAGCAGCCACCAAGGGAATTCCTACGAGCAGTACTTC.

This clonotype was seen a handful of times. The rearrangement links TRBV6-5 to TRBJ2-5, with D perhaps matching TRBD2 (7 bases). CDR1 and CDR2 from the germline V gene are MNHEY and SVGAGI. Trimming left V 5 bases short and J 2 bases short, with 18 bases between. The CDR3 spans 16 residues. The CDR3 DNA sequence: TGTGCCAGCAGTCCCGGGGGGCTGGGGGCTCAAGAGACCCAGTACTTC. Protein product: CASSPGGLGAQETQYF.

In its sample, this clonotype was seen many times. The chain links TRBV7-8 to TRBJ2-7, with 13 nucleotides matching TRBD2. The CDR3 runs to 17 residues. V shed 4 bases, J shed 2 bases, and the junction held 8 bases outside the gene matches. Germline CDR1 is SGHVS and CDR2 is FQNEAQ. The CDR3 protein is CASSSRTSGSGTYEQYF. Here the CDR3 DNA reads TGTGCCAGCAGCTCCCGGACTAGCGGGAGTGGGACCTACGAGCAGTACTTC.

The CDR3 loop is CASRQGTTEAFF. CDR3 DNA sequence: TGTGCCAGCAGACAGGGAACCACTGAAGCTTTCTTT. The V and J genes are TRBV10-3 and TRBJ1-1, with 7 bases that match TRBD1. The V segment lost 10 bases and the J segment 4 bases; nucleotides outside the gene matches: 6. Germline V CDR1 and CDR2: ENHRY, SYGVKD. CDR3 size: 12 residues.

This clonotype was detected many times. The chain couples TRBV7-8 to TRBJ1-4, with 8 bases identical to TRBD1. J lost 7 bases, V lost 6 bases, and 13 bases had no gene match. Germline CDR1 and CDR2: SGHVS and FQNEAQ. The CDR3 consists of 16 residues. The CDR3 sequence is CASSLAGGAVGEKLFF. The CDR3, as DNA: TGTGCCAGCAGTTTGGCAGGGGGCGCCGTGGGTGAAAAACTGTTTTTT. The variable domain in full, completed from reference TRBV7-8 and TRBJ1-4, reads GAGVSQSPRYKVAKRGQDVALRCDPISGHVSLFWYQQALGQGPEFLTYFQNEAQLDKSGLPSDRFFAERPEGSVSTLKIQRTQQEDSAVYLCASSLAGGAVGEKLFFGSGTQLSVL.

The V call is TRBV5-1, the J call TRBJ2-5; 7 bases line up with TRBD2. Germline V gives CDR1 SGHRS, CDR2 YFSETQ. V trimming: 0 bases; J trimming: 4 bases; junction bases outside the gene matches: 9. The CDR3 loop spans 16 amino acids. In nucleotides, the CDR3 is TGCGCCAGCAGCTTGGGAGGGACTACTACCCCAGAGACCCAGTACTTC. Translating it yields CASSLGGTTTPETQYF.

This CDR3 reads CASTGLDTEAFF. The CDR3 DNA sequence: TGTGCCAGCACCGGTTTGGACACTGAAGCTTTCTTT. This chain uses TRBV5-4 with TRBJ1-1; D is ambiguous. The germline V gene encodes CDR1 SGHNT and CDR2 YYREEE (reference sequence). The CDR3 consists of 12 residues. V lost 6 bases, J lost 3 bases, and 9 bases lay in between.

This clonotype has just a few counts. The chain has TRBV6-5 and TRBJ2-7, with D possibly matching TRBD1 (5 bases). V lost 0 bases and J 3 bases, leaving 9 bases between the germline ends. CDR1 is MNHEY and CDR2 is SVGAGI in the germline V gene. The CDR3 has 14 amino acids. The CDR3 here is CASSYSRTGYEQYF. The CDR3 nucleotides are TGTGCCAGCAGTTACTCGAGAACAGGCTACGAGCAGTACTTC.

The CDR3 sequence: CSARHPGQGAWGYTF. CDR3 DNA sequence: TGCAGTGCTAGACACCCGGGACAGGGGGCATGGGGCTACACCTTC. J is TRBJ1-2 and V is TRBV20-1; 12 bases fit TRBD1. Unmatched junction bases numbered 9, after V lost 2 bases and J lost 8 bases. Germline loops: CDR1 DFQATT, CDR2 SNEGSKA (reference sequence). The CDR3 runs to 15 residues.

The count of this clonotype is one. The V call is TRBV6-1, the J call TRBJ2-7; 8 nucleotides agree with TRBD1. Germline lookup yields CDR1 MNHNS and CDR2 SASEGT. The V and J ends lost 1 base and 3 bases, in that order; junction bases with no gene match: 5. This CDR3 is 15 amino acids long. The chain's CDR3 is CASSEEGTGLYEQYF. For the CDR3, the DNA is TGTGCCAGCAGTGAAGAAGGGACAGGACTCTACGAGCAGTACTTC.

Worth noting for this clonotype: A much larger clone is a single base away; this may be a read error. This rearrangement joins TRBV11-2 to TRBJ2-5; tentative D call: TRBD2 (5 bases). The CDR3 covers 14 residues. Per the germline V gene, CDR1 is SGHAT and CDR2 is FQNNGV. Between the trimmed V and J ends, which lost 2 bases and 9 bases, there was a span of 16 bases. The DNA of the CDR3 is TGTGCCAGCAGCTTAACTGGAGGACCCGAGCCCCAGTACTTC. This gives the protein CASSLTGGPEPQYF.

The V gene is TRBV28, the J gene TRBJ2-5; D might be TRBD1 (5 bases). With 6 bases removed from V and 5 bases from J, the gap between germline ends came to 13 bases. Germline CDR1 MDHEN, CDR2 SYDVKM. This CDR3 comprises 13 residues. The CDR3 loop reads CASSGQVRETQYF. CDR3 DNA sequence: TGTGCCAGCAGCGGACAAGTGCGGGAGACCCAGTACTTC.

The chain combines TRBV13 with TRBJ2-6; 10 bases align to TRBD2. J gave up 0 bases and V 1 base, and 3 bases lay outside the gene matches. Per germline, CDR1 PRHDT and CDR2 FYEKMQ (reference sequence). The CDR3 spans 18 residues. The CDR3 DNA reads as TGTGCCAGCAGCTTAGTCGGACTAGCGGTCTCTGGGGCCAACGTCCTGACTTTC. It encodes CASSLVGLAVSGANVLTF.